The rows below give T cell receptor beta chains drawn from one sample of a study of monozygotic twins with inflammatory bowel disease. TCRdb re-called the 5' RACE reads, yielding one record per CDR3 amino acid sequence without DNA. This table lists 150,000 or so distinct CDR3 sequences. Specimen: blood. These receptors came from a human donor with ulcerative colitis or Crohn's disease, or a healthy co-twin of an affected twin (not recorded which). CDR3s include the opening cysteine and the closing phenylalanine or tryptophan.

TRBV5-1	TRBJ2-5	CASSLAETSRETQYF
TRBV5-1	TRBJ2-1	CASSLTLAGAGNEQFF
TRBV6-2/TRBV6-3	TRBJ1-5	CASNWQINQPQHF
TRBV29-1	TRBJ1-2	CSVEDRQGGGYTF
TRBV6-1	TRBJ2-6	CASSEQGTYGANVLTF
TRBV12-3/TRBV12-4	TRBJ2-5	CASSRQGVGETQYF
TRBV20-1	TRBJ2-7	CSAGPGTGSPYEQYF
TRBV2	TRBJ2-7	CATGQGYEQYF
TRBV5-1	TRBJ1-2	CASSLNPIYGYTF
TRBV12-3/TRBV12-4	TRBJ2-1	CASSRGLAGAGGFYNEQFF
TRBV20-1	TRBJ2-5	CSARVFWQKETQYF
TRBV19	TRBJ1-5	CASSTLPDRGNQPQHF
TRBV5-7	TRBJ2-1	CASSLGFCGNEQFF
TRBV19	TRBJ1-4	CASSAQGLLTNEKLFF
TRBV6-5	TRBJ1-1	CASSYDGGGTEAFF
TRBV20-1	TRBJ1-5	CSARDRGRASNQPQHF
TRBV7-3	TRBJ2-2	CASSSRGGSTGELFF
TRBV20-1	TRBJ2-7	CSATRLAGVSEQYF
TRBV6-1	TRBJ1-2	CASSEGWSRGYGYTF